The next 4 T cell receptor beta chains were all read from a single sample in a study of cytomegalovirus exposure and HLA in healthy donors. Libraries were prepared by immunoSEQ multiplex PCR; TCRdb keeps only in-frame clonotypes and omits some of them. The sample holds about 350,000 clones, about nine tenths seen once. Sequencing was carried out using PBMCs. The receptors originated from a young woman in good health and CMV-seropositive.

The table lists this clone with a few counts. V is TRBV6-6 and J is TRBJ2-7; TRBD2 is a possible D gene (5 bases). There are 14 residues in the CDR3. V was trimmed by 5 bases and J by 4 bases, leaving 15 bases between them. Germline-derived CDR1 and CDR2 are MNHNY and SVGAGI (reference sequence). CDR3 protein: CASSRRESNYEQYF. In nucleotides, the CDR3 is TGTGCCAGCAGTCGACGGGAAAGTAATTACGAGCAGTACTTC.

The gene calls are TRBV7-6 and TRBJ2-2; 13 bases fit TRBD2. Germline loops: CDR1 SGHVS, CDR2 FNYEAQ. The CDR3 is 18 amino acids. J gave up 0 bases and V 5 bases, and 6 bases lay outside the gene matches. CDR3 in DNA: TGTGCCAGCAGCCTAGGACTAGCGGGGGATCCGAACACCGGGGAGCTGTTTTTT. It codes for CASSLGLAGDPNTGELFF.

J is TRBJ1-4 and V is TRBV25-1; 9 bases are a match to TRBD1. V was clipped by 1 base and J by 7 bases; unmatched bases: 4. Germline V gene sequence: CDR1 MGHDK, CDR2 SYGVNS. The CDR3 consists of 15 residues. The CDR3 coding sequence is TGTGCCAGCAGTGAATGGGGGACAGGGACTGAAAAACTGTTTTTT. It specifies CASSEWGTGTEKLFF. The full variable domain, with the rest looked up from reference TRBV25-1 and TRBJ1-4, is EADIYQTPRYLVIGTGKKITLECSQTMGHDKMYWYQQDPGMELHLIHYSYGVNSTEKGDLSSESTVSRIRTEHFPLTLESARPSHTSQYLCASSEWGTGTEKLFFGSGTQLSVL.

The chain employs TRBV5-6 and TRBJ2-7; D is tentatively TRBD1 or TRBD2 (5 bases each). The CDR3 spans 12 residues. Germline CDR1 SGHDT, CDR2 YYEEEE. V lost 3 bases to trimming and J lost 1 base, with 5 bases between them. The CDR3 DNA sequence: TGTGCCAGCAGCTGGGGGTCCTACGAGCAGTACTTC. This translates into CASSWGSYEQYF.